This entry describes one TCR beta chain. The protocol was immunoSEQ multiplex PCR, while the TCRdb copy is restricted to in-frame clones and leaves out a portion. This repertoire shows a few hundred thousand clones, 95% to 96% found once; its top ten account for 0.1% to 0.11%. This sample is part of a study of shared clonotypes between healthy human individuals. V lost 0 bases and J 2 bases, leaving 13 bases between the germline ends. The CDR3 runs 16 residues. Germline loops: CDR1 PRHDT, CDR2 FYEKMQ (reference sequence). Naivety among CD8 cells was defined by CD45RO negativity and positive CCR7 selection, thereby excluding terminally differentiated effector memory CD45RA+ cells.

Material: naive CD8+ T cells sorted from blood. This clonotype was obtained from a woman in her twenties or thirties in good health. V gene TRBV13 combines with J gene TRBJ1-2, with D perhaps TRBD1 (5 bases). CDR3 amino acids: CASSLGLQGSNYGYTF. The CDR3 region has the DNA TGTGCCAGCAGCTTAGGCCTTCAGGGATCCAACTATGGCTACACCTTC.